This is a list of T cell receptor beta chains from one sample in a study of CD8+CD57+ T cells in acquired aplastic anemia. TCRdb called the reads again in MiXCR, with one record for every CDR3 protein. Here the sample spans 200,000 to 250,000 distinct CDR3 sequences, around 60% being singletons. The sequencing input was sorted CD4+, CD8+, or CD8+CD57+ T cells (not recorded which) from PBMCs. These receptors were collected from a human donor in good health. The CDR3 runs from the conserved cysteine through the conserved F or W. Each record gives: D gene, J gene, clone size, V gene, CDR3 DNA, CDR3 protein. A D gene is named only where the DNA matches it firmly. A row's size may be missing; if present it is once, few, many or a size class.

>NA|TRBJ2-1|NA|TRBV24-1
TGTGCCACGGCAGCGGTAGGGGGAGGGAATGAGCAGTTCTTC
CATAAVGGGNEQFF
>NA|TRBJ2-7|NA|TRBV12-3/TRBV12-4
TGTGCCAGCAGTTCACGACTGGCGAACTCCTACGAGCAGTACTTC
CASSSRLANSYEQYF
>NA|TRBJ2-5|many|TRBV20-1
TGCAGTGCTAGACCTCGCCAGCGACAAGAGACCCAGTACTTC
CSARPRQRQETQYF
>NA|TRBJ2-1|NA|TRBV19
TGTGCCAGTAGTCTAGGGGATTTAGAACACAATGAGCAGTTCTTC
CASSLGDLEHNEQFF
>NA|TRBJ2-5|NA|TRBV5-1
TGTGCCAGCAGCTTACTTATTGAGACAACGTACTTC
CASSLLIETTYF
>TRBD2|TRBJ2-7|NA|TRBV7-8
TGTGCCAGCAGCCCTGGACTAGCGGGGGGCCTCCGACCTTACGAGCAGTACTTC
CASSPGLAGGLRPYEQYF
>TRBD1|TRBJ2-5|once|TRBV19
TGTGCCAGTAGGAAGACAGGGGGCAAGGAGACCCAGTACTTC
CASRKTGGKETQYF
>TRBD1|TRBJ2-1|once|TRBV20-1
TGCAGTGCTAGTTCAGGGGGTAATGAGCAGTTCTTC
CSASSGGNEQFF
>TRBD1|TRBJ2-1|few|TRBV9
TGTGCCAGCAGCGTAGTGGGACAGGGCGGCAATGAGCAGTTCTTC
CASSVVGQGGNEQFF
>NA|TRBJ2-3|NA|TRBV24-1
TGTGCCACCCGGGACGGAAGCACAGATACGCAGTATTTT
CATRDGSTDTQYF
>TRBD2|TRBJ2-5|NA|TRBV24-1
TGTGCCACCAGTTCGACTAGCGGGAGAGGAGAGACCCAGTACTTC
CATSSTSGRGETQYF
>NA|TRBJ2-7|many|TRBV29-1
TGCAGCGTTGACGGGCAGGGGAAGCCCGAGCAGTACTTC
CSVDGQGKPEQYF
>NA|TRBJ1-5|NA|TRBV20-1
TGCAGTGCTAGAGATTCCAGGACAGCGGGACAGCCCCAGCATTTT
CSARDSRTAGQPQHF
>NA|TRBJ1-6|NA|TRBV9
TGTGCCAGCAGCGCAGGGAACGGGGGTGAGTTGCCCCTCCACTTT
CASSAGNGGELPLHF
>NA|TRBJ2-3|NA|TRBV20-1
TGCAGTGCCTTGGGACTGGCTAACACAGATACGCAGTATTTT
CSALGLANTDTQYF
>NA|TRBJ2-7|NA|TRBV9
TGTGCCAGCAGCGTATCCCCGCGTTACGAGCAGTACTTC
CASSVSPRYEQYF